This T cell receptor beta chain was captured in a study of cytomegalovirus exposure and HLA in healthy donors. 60 Vbeta and 13 Jbeta primers were used in PCR. As processed by the authors: A later analysis tallied some 84 million unique TCR beta chains, some 10 million of them shared. Clones were read by immunoSEQ multiplex PCR, and TCRdb kept only the in-frame ones, dropping some. V, J and clone size derive from that table, while D and trimming were established from the DNA sequence. The data contain 150,000 to 200,000 clones, about 80% of them singletons. Concerning this clone itself: The antigen remains unidentified.

Whole-study findings and limits: Investigators reported 164 TCR beta chains as tied to cytomegalovirus. TRBV6-2, TRBV6-3 and other indistinguishable V segments were excluded.

The length of the CDR3 is 17 residues. The junction had 8 bases not matched to a gene; V was cut back by 0 bases and J by 3 bases. The germline CDR1 and CDR2 sequences are SGHRS and YFSETQ. The TCR sequence derives from a man between 35 and 55 years old in good health and CMV-seropositive. The chain carries TRBV5-1 and TRBJ1-1, with 10 bases matching TRBD1. Sequenced sample: PBMCs. Written as DNA, the CDR3 is TGCGCCAGCAGCTTGGGGACAGGGGGGAGTTTTCACACTGAAGCTTTCTTT. As protein: CASSLGTGGSFHTEAFF.